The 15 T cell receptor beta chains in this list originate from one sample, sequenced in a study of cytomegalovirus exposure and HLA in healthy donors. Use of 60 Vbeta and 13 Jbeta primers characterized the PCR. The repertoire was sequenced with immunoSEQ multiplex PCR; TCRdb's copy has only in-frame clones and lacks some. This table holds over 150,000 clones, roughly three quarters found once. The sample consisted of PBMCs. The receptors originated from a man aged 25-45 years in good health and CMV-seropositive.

CDR3 residues: CASSLASGTGVDGSNQPQHF. CDR3 coding DNA: TGTGCCAGCAGCCTAGCATCCGGGACAGGGGTGGACGGTAGCAATCAGCCCCAGCATTTT. The V call is TRBV13, the J call TRBJ1-5, with 10 bases lining up with TRBD1. Germline V CDR1 and CDR2: PRHDT, FYEKMQ (reference sequence). The CDR3 length is 20 residues. V was clipped by 5 bases and J by 0 bases; unmatched bases: 16.

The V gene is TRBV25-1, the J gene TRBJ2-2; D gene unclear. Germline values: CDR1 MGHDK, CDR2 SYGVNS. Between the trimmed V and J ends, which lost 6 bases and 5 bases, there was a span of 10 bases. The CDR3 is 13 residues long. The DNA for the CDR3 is TGTGCCAGCAGGTTAGGCGGAACCGGGGAGCTGTTTTTT. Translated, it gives CASRLGGTGELFF.

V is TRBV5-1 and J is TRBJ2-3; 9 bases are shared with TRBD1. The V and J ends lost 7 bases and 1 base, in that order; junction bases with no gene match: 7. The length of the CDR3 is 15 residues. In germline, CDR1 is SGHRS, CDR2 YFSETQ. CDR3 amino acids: CASGMTGGGTDTQYF. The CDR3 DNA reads TGCGCCAGCGGAATGACAGGGGGGGGCACAGATACGCAGTATTTT.

The DNA for the CDR3 is TGTGCCAGCAGCCAAGAAAGAGGAGCCTCAGATACGCAGTATTTT. Translation: CASSQERGASDTQYF. This chain links TRBV4-2 with TRBJ2-3; D not resolved. V dropped 0 bases and J dropped 4 bases, with 11 bases sitting between them. The CDR3 extends over 15 amino acids. Germline V gene lookup returns CDR1 LGHNA and CDR2 YNFKEQ.

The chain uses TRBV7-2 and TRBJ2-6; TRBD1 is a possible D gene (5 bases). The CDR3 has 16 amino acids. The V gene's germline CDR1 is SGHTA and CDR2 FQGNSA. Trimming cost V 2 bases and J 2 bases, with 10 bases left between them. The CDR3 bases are TGTGCCAGCAGCTTACCCCAGGGCACTGGGGCCAACGTCCTGACTTTC. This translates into CASSLPQGTGANVLTF. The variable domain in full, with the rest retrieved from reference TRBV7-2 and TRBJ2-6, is GAGVSQSPSNKVTEKGKDVELRCDPISGHTALYWYRQSLGQGLEFLIYFQGNSAPDKSGLPSDRFSAERTGGSVSTLTIQRTQQEDSAVYLCASSLPQGTGANVLTFGAGSRLTVL.

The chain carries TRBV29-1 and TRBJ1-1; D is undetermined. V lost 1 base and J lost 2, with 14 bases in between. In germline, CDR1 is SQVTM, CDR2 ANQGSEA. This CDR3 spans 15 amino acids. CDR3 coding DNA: TGCAGCGTTGAAGGAGACACCCTCGGCAACACTGAAGCTTTCTTT. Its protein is CSVEGDTLGNTEAFF.

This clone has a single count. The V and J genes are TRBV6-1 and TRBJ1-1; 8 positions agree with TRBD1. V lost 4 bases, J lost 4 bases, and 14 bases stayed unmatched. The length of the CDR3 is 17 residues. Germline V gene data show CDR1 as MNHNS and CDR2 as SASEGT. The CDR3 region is CASSASDRANRGTEAFF. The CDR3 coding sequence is TGTGCCAGCAGTGCCTCGGACAGGGCTAATAGGGGCACTGAAGCTTTCTTT.

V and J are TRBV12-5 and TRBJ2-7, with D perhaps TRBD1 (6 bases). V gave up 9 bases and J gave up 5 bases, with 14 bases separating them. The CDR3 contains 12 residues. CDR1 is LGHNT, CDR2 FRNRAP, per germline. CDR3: CASTGMLNEQYF. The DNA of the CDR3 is TGTGCTAGCACAGGGATGTTAAACGAGCAGTACTTC.

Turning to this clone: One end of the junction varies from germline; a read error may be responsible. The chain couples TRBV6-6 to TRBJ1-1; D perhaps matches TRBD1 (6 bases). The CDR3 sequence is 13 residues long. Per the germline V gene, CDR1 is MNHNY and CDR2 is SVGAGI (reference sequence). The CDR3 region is CASSYTREGEGFF. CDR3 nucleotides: TGTGCCAGCAGTTACACCCGAGAGGGGGAAGGTTTCTTT.

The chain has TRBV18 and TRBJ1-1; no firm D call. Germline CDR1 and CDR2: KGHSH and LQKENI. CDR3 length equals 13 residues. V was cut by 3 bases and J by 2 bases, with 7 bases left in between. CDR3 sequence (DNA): TGTGCCAGCTCACCCAGTGAAAACACTGAAGCTTTCTTT. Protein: CASSPSENTEAFF.

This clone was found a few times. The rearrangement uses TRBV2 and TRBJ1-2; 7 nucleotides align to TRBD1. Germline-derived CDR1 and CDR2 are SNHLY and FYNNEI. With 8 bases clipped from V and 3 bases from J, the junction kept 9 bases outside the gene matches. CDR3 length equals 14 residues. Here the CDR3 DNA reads TGTGCCAGCGGGGCCCGAACAGGGGACTATGGCTACACCTTC. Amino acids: CASGARTGDYGYTF. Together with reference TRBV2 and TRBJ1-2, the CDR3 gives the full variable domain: EPEVTQTPSHQVTQMGQEVILRCVPISNHLYFYWYRQILGQKVEFLVSFYNNEISEKSEIFDDQFSVERPDGSNFTLKIRSTKLEDSAMYFCASGARTGDYGYTFGSGTRLTVV.

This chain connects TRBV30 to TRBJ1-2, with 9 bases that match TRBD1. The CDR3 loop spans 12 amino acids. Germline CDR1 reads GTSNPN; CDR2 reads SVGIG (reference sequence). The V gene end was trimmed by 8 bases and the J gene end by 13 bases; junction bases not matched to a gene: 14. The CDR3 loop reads CAGTPGQGKITF. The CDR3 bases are TGTGCCGGCACCCCTGGACAGGGGAAAATCACCTTC. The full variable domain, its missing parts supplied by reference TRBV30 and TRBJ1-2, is SQTIHQWPATLVQPVGSPLSLECTVEGTSNPNLYWYRQAAGRGLQLLFYSVGIGQISSEVPQNLSASRPQDRQFILSSKKLLLSDSGFYLCAGTPGQGKITFGSGTRLTVV.

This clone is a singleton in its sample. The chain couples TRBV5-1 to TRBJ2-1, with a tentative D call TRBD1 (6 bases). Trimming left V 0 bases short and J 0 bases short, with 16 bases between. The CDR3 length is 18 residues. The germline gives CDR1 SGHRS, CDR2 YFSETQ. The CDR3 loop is CASSLGGQPLSSYNEQFF. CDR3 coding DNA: TGCGCCAGCAGCTTGGGTGGACAGCCCTTAAGCTCCTACAATGAGCAGTTCTTC.

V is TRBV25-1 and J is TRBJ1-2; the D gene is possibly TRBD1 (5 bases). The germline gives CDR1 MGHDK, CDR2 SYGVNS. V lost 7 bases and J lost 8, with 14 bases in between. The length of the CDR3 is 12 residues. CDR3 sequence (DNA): TGTGCCAGCACCACAGGAGCCTCCGGCTACACCTTC. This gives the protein CASTTGASGYTF.

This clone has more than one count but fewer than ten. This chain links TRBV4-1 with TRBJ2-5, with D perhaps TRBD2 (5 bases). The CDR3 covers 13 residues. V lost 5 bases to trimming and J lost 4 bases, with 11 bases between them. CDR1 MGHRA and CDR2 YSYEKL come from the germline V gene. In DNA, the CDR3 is TGCGCCAGCAGCAAAGTACGGGGAGAGACCCAGTACTTC. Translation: CASSKVRGETQYF.